This T cell receptor (beta chain) emerged from a study of radiation and T cells in renal cell carcinoma. Findings of the study overall: Dominant CDR3 motifs were more common in irradiated tumors than controls.

Sample treatment: treatment-naive control, cytoreductive nephrectomy. CDR1 and CDR2 from the germline V gene are MNHEY and SVGAGI. V lost 7 bases, J lost 6 bases, and 7 bases stayed unmatched. This CDR3 region has 14 residues. This clone has just one count. The antigen is unknown. Sequenced by immunoSEQ multiplex PCR; TCRdb stores in-frame clones only, minus some. Among 18,000 or so clones, approximately 62% were seen once, and the ten largest hold approximately 30%. Material: tumor tissue, obtained from a patient whose treatment was nephrectomy without radiotherapy. This TCR was sampled from a man aged 45 to 65 with renal cell carcinoma. V gene TRBV6-5 combines with J gene TRBJ2-3; 10 bases align to TRBD1. For the CDR3, the DNA is TGTGCCAGCACTAACCCGGACAGGGGGGATACGCAGTATTTT. This gives the protein CASTNPDRGDTQYF.